This record concerns one T cell receptor (beta chain) sequence. The sample originates from a study of control samples from healthy donors and cancer patients. The repertoire was sequenced with immunoSEQ multiplex PCR; TCRdb's copy has only in-frame clones and lacks some. Among about 79,000 clones, roughly 93% were seen once, and the ten largest hold roughly 1.2%. This CDR3 is 15 amino acids long. Trimming removed 1 base at V and 0 bases at J, with 9 bases between. Germline CDR1 and CDR2: MGHRA and YSYEKL. This sequence was found in a woman aged 40 to 50 with lung cancer. V is TRBV4-1 and J is TRBJ1-2, with D perhaps matching TRBD1 (5 bases). The sample consisted of PBMCs. The CDR3, as DNA: TGCGCCAGCAGCCAAGCCGGGGGAACTAACTATGGCTACACCTTC. Its translation is CASSQAGGTNYGYTF.